This T cell receptor beta chain was identified in a study of T cell clones after liver transplantation. Looking at the study overall: Subjects received no induction therapy and standard immunosuppression until randomization at 12-24 months post-transplant.

The CDR3 contains 11 residues. The ends were cut back, 5 bases at V and 3 bases at J, with 2 bases in the middle. The germline V gene encodes CDR1 MNHNS and CDR2 SASEGT. Here immunoSEQ multiplex PCR was the method, and the copy in TCRdb shows in-frame clones only, minus some. The sample includes roughly 100,000 clones, approximately 85% of them seen just once. On this clone itself: Its antigen is currently unknown.

The study's findings and limits: The donor-reactive repertoire was only partly measurable in a couple of subjects, lacking donor cells.

The sample was CD4+ T cells from blood, taken before liver transplant. The J gene is TRBJ1-5, the V gene TRBV6-1; D unclear. The sequence came from a human donor who received a liver transplant. The chain's CDR3 is CASSFNQPQHF. The CDR3 DNA reads as TGTGCCAGCAGTTTCAATCAGCCCCAGCATTTT.